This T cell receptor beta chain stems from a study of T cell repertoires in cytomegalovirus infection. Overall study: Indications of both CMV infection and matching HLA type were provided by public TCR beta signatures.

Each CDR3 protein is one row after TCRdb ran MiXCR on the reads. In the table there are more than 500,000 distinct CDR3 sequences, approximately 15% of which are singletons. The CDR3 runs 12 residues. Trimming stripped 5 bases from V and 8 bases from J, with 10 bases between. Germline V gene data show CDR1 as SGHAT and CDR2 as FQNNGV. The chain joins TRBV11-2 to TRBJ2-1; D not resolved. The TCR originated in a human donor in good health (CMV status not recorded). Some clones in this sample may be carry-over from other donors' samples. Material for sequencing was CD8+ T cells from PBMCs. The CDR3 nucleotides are TGTGCCAGCAGCAACCATGGTGATGAGCAGTTCTTC. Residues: CASSNHGDEQFF.